The sample holds a few counts of the clone carrying this T cell receptor (beta chain). Methods described previously were used for bulk TCR libraries, and listed TCR primers were applied. Each CDR3 protein gets one entry after TCRdb re-called the PCR reads with MiXCR. The data contain nearly 650,000 distinct CDR3 sequences, about 25% of them singletons. The CDR3 length is 15 residues. Trimming removed 7 bases from V and 3 bases from J, with 16 bases in between. Germline V gene lookup returns CDR1 MNHEY and CDR2 SVGEGT. The record originates from a study of molecular identifiers for immune sequencing clone quantification.

Material: naive CD8+ T cells from blood, with Jurkat cell RNA spiked in. As to subset: FACS-sorted CD8+CD4-CCR7+CD45RA+ naive T cells. The V gene is TRBV6-2 or TRBV6-3, the J gene TRBJ1-5; a weak D match, TRBD1 (5 bases). This receptor was identified in a human donor in good health. Some libraries in this study had Jurkat cell RNA spiked in. This chain's CDR3 is CASNARGYDNQPQHF. DNA of the CDR3: TGTGCCAGCAATGCAAGGGGCTATGACAATCAGCCCCAGCATTTT.